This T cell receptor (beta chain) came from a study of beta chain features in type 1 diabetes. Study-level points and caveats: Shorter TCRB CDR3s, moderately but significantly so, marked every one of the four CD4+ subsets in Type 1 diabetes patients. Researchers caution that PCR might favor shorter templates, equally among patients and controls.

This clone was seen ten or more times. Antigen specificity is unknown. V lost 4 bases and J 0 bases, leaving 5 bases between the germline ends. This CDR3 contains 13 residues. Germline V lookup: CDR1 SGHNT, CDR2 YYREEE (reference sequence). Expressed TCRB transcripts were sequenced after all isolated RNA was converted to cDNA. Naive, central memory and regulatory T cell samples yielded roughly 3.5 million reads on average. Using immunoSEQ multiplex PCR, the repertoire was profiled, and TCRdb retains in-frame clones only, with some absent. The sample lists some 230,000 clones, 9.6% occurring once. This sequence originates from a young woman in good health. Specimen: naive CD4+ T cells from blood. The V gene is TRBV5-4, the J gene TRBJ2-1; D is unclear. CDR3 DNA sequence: TGTGCCAGCAGCCCGAGCTCCTACAATGAGCAGTTCTTC. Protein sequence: CASSPSSYNEQFF.